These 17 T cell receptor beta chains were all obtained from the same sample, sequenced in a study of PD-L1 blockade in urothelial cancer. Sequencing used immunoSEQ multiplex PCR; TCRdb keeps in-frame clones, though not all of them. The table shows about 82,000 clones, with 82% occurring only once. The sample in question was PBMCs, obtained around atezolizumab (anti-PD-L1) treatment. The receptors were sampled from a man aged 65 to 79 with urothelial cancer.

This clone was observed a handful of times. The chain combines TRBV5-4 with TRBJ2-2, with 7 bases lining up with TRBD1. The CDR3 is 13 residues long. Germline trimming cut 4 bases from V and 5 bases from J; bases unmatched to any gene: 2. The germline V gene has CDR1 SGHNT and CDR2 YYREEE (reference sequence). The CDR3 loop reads CASSLTGTGELFF. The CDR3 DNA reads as TGTGCCAGCAGCCTGACAGGGACCGGGGAGCTGTTTTTT.

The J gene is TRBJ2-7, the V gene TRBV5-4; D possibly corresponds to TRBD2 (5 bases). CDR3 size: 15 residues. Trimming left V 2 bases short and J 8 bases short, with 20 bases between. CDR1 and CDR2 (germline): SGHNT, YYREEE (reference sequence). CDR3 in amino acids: CASSFQEAPTTKQYF. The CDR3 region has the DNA TGTGCCAGCAGCTTTCAGGAGGCCCCTACTACGAAGCAGTACTTC.

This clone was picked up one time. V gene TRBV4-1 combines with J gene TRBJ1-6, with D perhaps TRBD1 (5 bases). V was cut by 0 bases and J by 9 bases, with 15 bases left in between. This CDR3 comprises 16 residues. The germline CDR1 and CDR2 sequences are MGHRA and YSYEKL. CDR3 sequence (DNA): TGCGCCAGCAGCCAAGAAGGGGTGTATATGACTTCACCCCTCCACTTT. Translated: CASSQEGVYMTSPLHF.

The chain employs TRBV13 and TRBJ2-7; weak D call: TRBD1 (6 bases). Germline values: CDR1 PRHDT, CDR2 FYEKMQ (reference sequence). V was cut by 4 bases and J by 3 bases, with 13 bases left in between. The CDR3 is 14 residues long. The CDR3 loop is CASSSRDTLYEQYF. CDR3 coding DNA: TGTGCCAGCAGCTCCCGGGACACCCTCTACGAGCAGTACTTC.

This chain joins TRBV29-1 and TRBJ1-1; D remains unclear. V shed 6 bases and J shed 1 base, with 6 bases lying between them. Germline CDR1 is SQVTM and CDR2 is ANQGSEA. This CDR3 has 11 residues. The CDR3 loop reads CSVDWNTEAFF. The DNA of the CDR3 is TGCAGCGTCGACTGGAACACTGAAGCTTTCTTT.

The CDR3 bases are TGCGCCAGCAGCCCGTGGACCGGGACAGAGCTGGAAAAACTGTTTTTT. Protein sequence: CASSPWTGTELEKLFF. J is TRBJ1-4 and V is TRBV5-1, with 7 nucleotides matching TRBD1. CDR3 length: 16 amino acids. Trimming at V came to 4 bases and at J to 8 bases, leaving 14 bases not matched to a gene. Germline V lookup: CDR1 SGHRS, CDR2 YFSETQ.

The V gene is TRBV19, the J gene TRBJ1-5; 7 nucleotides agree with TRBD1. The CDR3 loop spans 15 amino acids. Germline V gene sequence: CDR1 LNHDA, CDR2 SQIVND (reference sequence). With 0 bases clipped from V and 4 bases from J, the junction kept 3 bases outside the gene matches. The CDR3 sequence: CASSIEGQENQPQHF. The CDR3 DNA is TGTGCCAGTAGTATAGAAGGACAGGAGAATCAGCCCCAGCATTTT.

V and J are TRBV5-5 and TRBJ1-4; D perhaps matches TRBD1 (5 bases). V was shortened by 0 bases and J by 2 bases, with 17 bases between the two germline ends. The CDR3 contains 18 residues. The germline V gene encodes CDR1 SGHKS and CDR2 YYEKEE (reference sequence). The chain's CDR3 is CASSLADWGVGTNEKLFF. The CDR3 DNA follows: TGTGCCAGCAGCTTGGCCGACTGGGGGGTCGGGACTAATGAAAAACTGTTTTTT.

CDR3 sequence: CASSSGMTTDTQYF. The DNA of the CDR3 is TGTGCCAGCAGCAGCGGGATGACCACAGATACGCAGTATTTT. This sequence joins TRBV7-3 and TRBJ2-3; 7 bases match TRBD2. The V segment lost 5 bases and the J segment 2 bases; nucleotides outside the gene matches: 4. CDR1 is SGHTA and CDR2 is FQGTGA in the germline V gene. This CDR3 has 14 amino acids.

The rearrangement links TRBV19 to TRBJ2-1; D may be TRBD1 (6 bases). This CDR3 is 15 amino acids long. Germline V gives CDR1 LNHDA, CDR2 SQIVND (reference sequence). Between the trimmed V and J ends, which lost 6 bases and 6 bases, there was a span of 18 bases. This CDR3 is CASSTRHRELNEQFF. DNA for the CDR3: TGTGCCAGTAGCACCCGGCACAGGGAACTCAATGAGCAGTTCTTC.

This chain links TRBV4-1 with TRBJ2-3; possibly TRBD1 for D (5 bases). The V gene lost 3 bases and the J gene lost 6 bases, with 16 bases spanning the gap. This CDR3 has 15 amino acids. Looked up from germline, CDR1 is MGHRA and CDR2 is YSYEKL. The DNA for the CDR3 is TGCGCCAGCAGCCATGGGTGGCAGGGTGAGGATACGCAGTATTTT. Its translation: CASSHGWQGEDTQYF.

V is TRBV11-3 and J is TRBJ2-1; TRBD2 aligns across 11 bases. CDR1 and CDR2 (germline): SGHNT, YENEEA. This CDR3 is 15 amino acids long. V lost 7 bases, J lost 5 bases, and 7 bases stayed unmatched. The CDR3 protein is CASTYSGRADNEQFF. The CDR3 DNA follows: TGTGCCAGCACCTATAGCGGGAGGGCCGACAATGAGCAGTTCTTC.

CDR3 loop: CASSLDQIQETQYF. CDR3 nucleotide sequence: TGTGCCAGCAGCTTAGATCAGATCCAAGAGACCCAGTACTTC. The J gene is TRBJ2-5, the V gene TRBV7-9; D call uncertain. Germline V gene data show CDR1 as SEHNR and CDR2 as FQNEAQ (reference sequence). Trimming took off 1 base at V and 1 base at J, with 7 bases between the two ends. The CDR3 spans 14 residues. The variable domain in full, with the rest retrieved from reference TRBV7-9 and TRBJ2-5, is DTGVSQNPRHKITKRGQNVTFRCDPISEHNRLYWYRQTLGQGPEFLTYFQNEAQLEKSRLLSDRFSAERPKGSFSTLEIQRTEQGDSAMYLCASSLDQIQETQYFGPGTRLLVL.

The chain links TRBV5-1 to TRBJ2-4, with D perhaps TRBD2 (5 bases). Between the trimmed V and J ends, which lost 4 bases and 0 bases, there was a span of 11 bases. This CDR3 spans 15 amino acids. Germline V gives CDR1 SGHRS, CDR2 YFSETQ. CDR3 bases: TGCGCCAGCAGCAACGGGGATGAAGCCAAAAACATTCAGTACTTC. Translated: CASSNGDEAKNIQYF.

The CDR3 region is CASSQGVNYGYTF. The DNA of the CDR3 is TGTGCCAGCTCACAAGGGGTTAACTATGGCTACACCTTC. J is TRBJ1-2 and V is TRBV18; D is possibly TRBD1 (5 bases). Per germline, CDR1 KGHSH and CDR2 LQKENI. The V end lost 4 bases, the J end lost 1 base, and 7 bases lay between the germline ends. The CDR3 loop spans 13 amino acids.

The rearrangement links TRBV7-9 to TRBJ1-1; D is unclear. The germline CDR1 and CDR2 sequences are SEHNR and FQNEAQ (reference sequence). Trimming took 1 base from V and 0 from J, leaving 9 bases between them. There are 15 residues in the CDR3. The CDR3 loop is CASSLEEALNTEAFF. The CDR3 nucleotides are TGTGCCAGCAGCTTAGAAGAGGCCTTGAACACTGAAGCTTTCTTT.

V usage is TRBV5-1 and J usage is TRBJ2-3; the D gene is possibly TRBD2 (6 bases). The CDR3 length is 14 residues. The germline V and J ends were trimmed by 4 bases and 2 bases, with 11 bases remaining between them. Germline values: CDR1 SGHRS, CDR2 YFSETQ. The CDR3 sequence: CASSPGSTTDTQYF. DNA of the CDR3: TGCGCCAGCAGCCCCGGGAGTACCACAGATACGCAGTATTTT.